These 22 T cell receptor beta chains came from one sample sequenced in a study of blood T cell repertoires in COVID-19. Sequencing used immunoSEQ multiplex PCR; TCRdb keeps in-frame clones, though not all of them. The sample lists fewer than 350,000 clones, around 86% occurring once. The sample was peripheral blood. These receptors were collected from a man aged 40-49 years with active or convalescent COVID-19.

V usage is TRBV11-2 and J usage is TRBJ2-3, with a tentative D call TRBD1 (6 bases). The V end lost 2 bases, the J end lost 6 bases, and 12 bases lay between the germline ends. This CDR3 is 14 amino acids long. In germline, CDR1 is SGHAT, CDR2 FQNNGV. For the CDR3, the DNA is TGTGCCAGCAGCTTAATGACAGGTCGGGATACGCAGTATTTT. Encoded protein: CASSLMTGRDTQYF.

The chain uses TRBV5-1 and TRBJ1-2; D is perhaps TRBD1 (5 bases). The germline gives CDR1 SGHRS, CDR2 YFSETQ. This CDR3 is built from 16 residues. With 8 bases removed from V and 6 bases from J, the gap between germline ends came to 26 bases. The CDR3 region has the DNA TGCGCCAGTAACAACCCCACCCCAGCGGGGGGTGATGGCTACACCTTC. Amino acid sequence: CASNNPTPAGGDGYTF.

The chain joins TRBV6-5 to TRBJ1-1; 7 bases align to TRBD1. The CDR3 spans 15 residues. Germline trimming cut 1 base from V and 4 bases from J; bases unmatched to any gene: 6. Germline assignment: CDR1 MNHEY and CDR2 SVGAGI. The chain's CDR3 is CASSYYQQGSTEAFF. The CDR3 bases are TGTGCCAGCAGTTACTATCAACAGGGGAGCACTGAAGCTTTCTTT.

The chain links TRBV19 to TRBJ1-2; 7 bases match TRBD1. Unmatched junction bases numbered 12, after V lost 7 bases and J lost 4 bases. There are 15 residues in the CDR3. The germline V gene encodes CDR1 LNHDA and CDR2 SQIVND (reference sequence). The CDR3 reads CASIFRQGGIYGYTF. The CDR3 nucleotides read TGTGCCAGTATTTTCCGACAGGGTGGGATCTATGGCTACACCTTC.

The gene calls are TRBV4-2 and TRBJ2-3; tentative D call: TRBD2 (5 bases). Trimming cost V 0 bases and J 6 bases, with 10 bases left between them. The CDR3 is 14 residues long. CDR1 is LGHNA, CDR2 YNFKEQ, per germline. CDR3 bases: TGTGCCAGCAGCCAAGATGCGGGTAAGGATACGCAGTATTTT. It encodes CASSQDAGKDTQYF.

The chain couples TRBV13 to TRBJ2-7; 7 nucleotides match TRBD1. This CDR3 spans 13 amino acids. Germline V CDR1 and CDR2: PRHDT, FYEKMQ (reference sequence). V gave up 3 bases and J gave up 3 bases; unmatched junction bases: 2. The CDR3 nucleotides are TGTGCCAGCAGCTTGAGGGACAGCTACGAGCAGTACTTC. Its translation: CASSLRDSYEQYF.

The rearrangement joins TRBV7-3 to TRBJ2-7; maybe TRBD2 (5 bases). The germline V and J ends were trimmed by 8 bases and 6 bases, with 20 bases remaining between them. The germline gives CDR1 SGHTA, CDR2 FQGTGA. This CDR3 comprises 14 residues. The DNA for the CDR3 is TGTGCCAGCCAAGACGACGCTTCTGGAGGCGAGCAGTACTTC. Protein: CASQDDASGGEQYF.

This CDR3 reads CASRGLAYNEQFF. In DNA form, the CDR3 reads TGTGCCAGCAGGGGACTAGCCTACAATGAGCAGTTCTTC. The V gene is TRBV7-9, the J gene TRBJ2-1, with TRBD2 matching 8 bases. The CDR3 runs 13 residues. The germline gives CDR1 SEHNR, CDR2 FQNEAQ (reference sequence). The V and J ends lost 6 bases and 2 bases, in that order; junction bases with no gene match: 0. The variable domain in full, with the rest retrieved from reference TRBV7-9 and TRBJ2-1, is DTGVSQNPRHKITKRGQNVTFRCDPISEHNRLYWYRQTLGQGPEFLTYFQNEAQLEKSRLLSDRFSAERPKGSFSTLEIQRTEQGDSAMYLCASRGLAYNEQFFGPGTRLTVL.

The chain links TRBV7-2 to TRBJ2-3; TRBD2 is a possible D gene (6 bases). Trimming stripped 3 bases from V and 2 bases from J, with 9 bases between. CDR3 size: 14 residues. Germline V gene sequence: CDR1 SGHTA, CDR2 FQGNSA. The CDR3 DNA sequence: TGTGCCAGCAGCTTGGGGGGTTACACAGATACGCAGTATTTT. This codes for CASSLGGYTDTQYF.

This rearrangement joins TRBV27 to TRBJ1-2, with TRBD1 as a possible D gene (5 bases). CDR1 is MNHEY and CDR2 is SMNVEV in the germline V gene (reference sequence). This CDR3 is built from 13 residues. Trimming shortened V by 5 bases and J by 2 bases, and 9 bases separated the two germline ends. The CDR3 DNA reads TGTGCCAGCAGTCCGGGACTGAACTATGGCTACACCTTC. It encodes CASSPGLNYGYTF.

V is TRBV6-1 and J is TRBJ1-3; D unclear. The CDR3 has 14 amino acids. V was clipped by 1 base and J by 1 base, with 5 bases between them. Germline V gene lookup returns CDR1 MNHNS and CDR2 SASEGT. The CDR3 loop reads CASSEGTSGNTIYF. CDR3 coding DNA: TGTGCCAGCAGTGAAGGTACATCTGGAAACACCATATATTTT.

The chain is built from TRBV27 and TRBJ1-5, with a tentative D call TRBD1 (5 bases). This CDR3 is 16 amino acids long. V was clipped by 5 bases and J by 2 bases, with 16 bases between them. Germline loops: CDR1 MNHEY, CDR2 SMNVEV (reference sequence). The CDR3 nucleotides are TGTGCCAGCAGTAAGTCCCAGGGAATCGGCAATCAGCCCCAGCATTTT. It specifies CASSKSQGIGNQPQHF.

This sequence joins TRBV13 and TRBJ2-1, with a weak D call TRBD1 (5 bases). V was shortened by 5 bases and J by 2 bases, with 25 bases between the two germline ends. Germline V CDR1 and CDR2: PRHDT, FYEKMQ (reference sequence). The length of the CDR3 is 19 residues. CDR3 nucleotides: TGTGCCAGCAGCCCTGAATCGAACAGACAGTCCCATACCTACAATGAGCAGTTCTTC. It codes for CASSPESNRQSHTYNEQFF.

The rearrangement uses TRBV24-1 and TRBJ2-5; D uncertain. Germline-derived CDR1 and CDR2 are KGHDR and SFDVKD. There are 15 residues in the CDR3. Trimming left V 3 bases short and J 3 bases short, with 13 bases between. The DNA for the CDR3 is TGTGCCACCAGTGATGGGCTTGGGTCTAAAGAGACCCAGTACTTC. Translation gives CATSDGLGSKETQYF.

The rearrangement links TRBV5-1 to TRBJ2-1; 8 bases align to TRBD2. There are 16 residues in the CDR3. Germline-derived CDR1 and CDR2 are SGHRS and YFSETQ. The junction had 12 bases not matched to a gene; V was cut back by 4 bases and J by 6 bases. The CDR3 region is CASSGTGTSLSNEQFF. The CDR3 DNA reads TGCGCCAGCAGCGGAACCGGGACTAGTCTTTCCAATGAGCAGTTCTTC.

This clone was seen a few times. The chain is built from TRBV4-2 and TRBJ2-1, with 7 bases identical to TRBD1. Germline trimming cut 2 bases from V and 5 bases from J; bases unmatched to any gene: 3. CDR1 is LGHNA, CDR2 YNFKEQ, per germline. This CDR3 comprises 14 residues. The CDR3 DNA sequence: TGTGCCAGCAGCCAAAACGACAGGGACAATGAGCAGTTCTTC. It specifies CASSQNDRDNEQFF.

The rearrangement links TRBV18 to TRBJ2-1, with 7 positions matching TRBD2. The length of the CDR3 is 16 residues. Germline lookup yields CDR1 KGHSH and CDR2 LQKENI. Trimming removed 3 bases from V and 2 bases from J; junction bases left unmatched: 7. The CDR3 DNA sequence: TGTGCCAGCTCACCCCCTTCGGGAGGAACCTACAATGAGCAGTTCTTC. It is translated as CASSPPSGGTYNEQFF.

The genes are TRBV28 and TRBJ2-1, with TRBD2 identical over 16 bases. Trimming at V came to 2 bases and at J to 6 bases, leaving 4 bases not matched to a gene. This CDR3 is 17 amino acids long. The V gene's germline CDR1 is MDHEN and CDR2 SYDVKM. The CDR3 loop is CASSLGTSGGAINEQFF. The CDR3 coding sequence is TGTGCCAGCAGTTTAGGGACTAGCGGGGGGGCAATCAATGAGCAGTTCTTC. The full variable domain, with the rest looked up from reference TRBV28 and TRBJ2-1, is DVKVTQSSRYLVKRTGEKVFLECVQDMDHENMFWYRQDPGLGLRLIYFSYDVKMKEKGDIPEGYSVSREKKERFSLILESASTNQTSMYLCASSLGTSGGAINEQFFGPGTRLTVL.

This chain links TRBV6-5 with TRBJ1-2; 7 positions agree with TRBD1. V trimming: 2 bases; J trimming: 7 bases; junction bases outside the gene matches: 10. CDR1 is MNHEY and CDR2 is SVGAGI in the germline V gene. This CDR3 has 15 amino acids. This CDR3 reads CASSYTTGQIGGYTF. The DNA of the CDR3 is TGTGCCAGCAGTTACACGACAGGGCAGATCGGTGGCTACACCTTC.

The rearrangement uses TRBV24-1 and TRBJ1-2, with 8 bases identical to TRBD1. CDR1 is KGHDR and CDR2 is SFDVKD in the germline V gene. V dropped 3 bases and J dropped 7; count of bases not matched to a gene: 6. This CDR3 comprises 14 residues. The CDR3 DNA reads TGTGCCACCAGTGATCAGGACAGGGCGGCTGGCTACACCTTC. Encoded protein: CATSDQDRAAGYTF.

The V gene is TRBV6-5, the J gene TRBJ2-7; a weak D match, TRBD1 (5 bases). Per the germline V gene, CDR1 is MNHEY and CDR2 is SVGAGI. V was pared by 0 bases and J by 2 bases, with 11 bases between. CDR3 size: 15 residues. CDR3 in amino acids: CASSYSLGATYEQYF. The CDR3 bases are TGTGCCAGCAGTTACTCCCTAGGGGCGACCTACGAGCAGTACTTC.

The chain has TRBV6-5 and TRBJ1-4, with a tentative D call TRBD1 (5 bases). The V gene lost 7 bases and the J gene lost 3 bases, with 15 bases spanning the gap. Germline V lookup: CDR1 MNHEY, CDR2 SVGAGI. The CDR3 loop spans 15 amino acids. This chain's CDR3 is CASTNEGGANEKLFF. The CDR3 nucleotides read TGTGCCAGCACCAATGAGGGAGGGGCTAATGAAAAACTGTTTTTT.